This T cell receptor (beta chain) came from a study of blood T cell repertoires in COVID-19. Overall study: The United States, Italy and Spain were the sources of the acute and convalescent COVID-19 samples.

Cohort 3 donors counted as recovered after two negative PCRs, clearance, or resolved symptoms. In the study's own analysis: By means of reference gene primer amplification, nucleated cell counts were estimated. The data were produced by immunoSEQ multiplex PCR, yet TCRdb's version contains in-frame clones alone and is incomplete. The DNA was the basis for D and trimming; V, J and clone size are from that table. The table has a few hundred thousand clones, less than 90% seen once. CDR3 size: 13 residues. Germline V gene data show CDR1 as PRHDT and CDR2 as FYEKMQ (reference sequence). Trimming cost V 2 bases and J 11 bases, with 15 bases left between them.

The source of this sequence is a woman between 50 and 59 years old who had recovered from COVID-19. The material sequenced was PBMCs or T cells enriched from blood (not recorded which). V gene TRBV13 combines with J gene TRBJ1-1; D unclear. The CDR3 bases are TGTGCCAGCAGCTTAAGTGGAACCCTGGAGGCTTTCTTT. Protein product: CASSLSGTLEAFF.